This T cell receptor (beta chain) is drawn from a study of Ad26.COV2.S vaccination and SARS-CoV-2 variants. Treatment reported: around 19 received Ad26.COV2.S at low or high dose, single or two shots; about 5 received placebo; per-sample allocation not given. Each sample was drawn 63 days after the first injection (of vaccine or placebo). An adult donor aged 18-55 years was enrolled in Boston. Assay used: immunoSEQ multiplex PCR; TCRdb lists only in-frame clones, some missing. The sample consists of 430,000 or so clones, around 90% of them appearing once. Trimming cost V 3 bases and J 15 bases, with 15 bases left between them. CDR3 length: 12 residues.

This clonotype was obtained from a person between 18 and 60 years old who received the Ad26.COV2.S COVID-19 vaccine or a placebo. The sequencing here drew on peripheral blood, taken in a trial of Ad26.COV2.S vaccine versus placebo. This chain joins TRBV12-3 or TRBV12-4 and TRBJ2-1; D ambiguous. CDR3: CASSFQPGPVFF. CDR3 coding DNA: TGTGCCAGCAGTTTTCAACCGGGCCCGGTGTTCTTC.